The clone carrying this TCR beta chain has a count of ten or more. Its matching antigen is unknown. CDR3 size: 15 residues. The junction had 7 bases not matched to a gene; V was cut back by 8 bases and J by 6 bases. These data belong to a study of T-cell memory formation after mild COVID-19. Study summary: Largely donor-specific sequence clusters came from two donors.

Study-wide results and limits: While clones contracting from day 15 to 85 were balanced between CD4 and CD8, later expanders leaned CD4+.

TCR alpha and TCR beta cDNA libraries with sample barcodes and UMIs came from 5'RACE using constant-segment primers. Each CDR3 protein gets one entry after TCRdb re-called the 5' RACE reads with MiXCR. The repertoire holds about 250,000 distinct CDR3 sequences, with around 17% as singletons. This TCR came from a man between 18 and 29 years old who had mild COVID-19 (a few samples of this study predate the infection). Cell type and time point are not known. Material for sequencing was PBMCs or a T cell subset sorted from them (not recorded which). V usage is TRBV12-3 or TRBV12-4 and J usage is TRBJ1-6; 10 nucleotides line up with TRBD1. This chain's CDR3 is CASRTGTGVNSPLHF. CDR3 DNA sequence: TGTGCCAGCCGTACCGGGACAGGGGTTAATTCACCCCTCCACTTT.